The T cell receptor beta chain described here comes from a study of blood T cell repertoires in COVID-19. For the study at large: Acute and convalescent COVID-19 samples came from the United States, Italy and Spain. PBMCs, B-cell-depleted T cells, or T cells were the source of the cDNA or gDNA that made up the material.

From germline, CDR1 is SGHTA and CDR2 FQGTGA. V was trimmed by 5 bases and J by 10 bases, leaving 24 bases between them. This CDR3 comprises 16 residues. Clones were sequenced by immunoSEQ multiplex PCR, and TCRdb holds only the in-frame ones, with some missing. The sample records about 380,000 clones, roughly 85% being singletons. This chain connects TRBV7-3 to TRBJ2-1; possible D gene TRBD2, 6 bases. Input material: peripheral blood. This receptor was obtained from a woman aged 18-29 years with acute or convalescent COVID-19. This CDR3 is CASSIHRDSPPWEQFF. CDR3 nucleotide sequence: TGTGCCAGCAGCATACACCGGGACTCACCCCCGTGGGAGCAGTTCTTC.